Below, 3 T cell receptor beta chains from the same sample are listed, as sequenced in a study of radiotherapy plus CTLA-4 blockade in lung cancer. Sequencing was performed with immunoSEQ multiplex PCR; in TCRdb, only in-frame clones are kept and a portion is missing. The data contain over 75,000 clones, over 80% of them singletons. Sequenced here: peripheral blood, sampled from a patient treated with radiotherapy plus ipilimumab. Receptors originate from a human donor with non-small cell lung cancer who had stable disease on radiotherapy plus ipilimumab.

The J gene is TRBJ1-1, the V gene TRBV28; D is ambiguous. Germline loops: CDR1 MDHEN, CDR2 SYDVKM. The CDR3 spans 12 residues. V was trimmed by 4 bases and J by 8 bases, leaving 11 bases between them. The CDR3 nucleotides read TGTGCCAGCAGTTCCCGATTCCCAGAAGCTTTCTTT. This sequence encodes CASSSRFPEAFF.

This clone has just one count. The rearrangement links TRBV6-6 to TRBJ2-2, with D hard to call. Germline loops: CDR1 MNHNY, CDR2 SVGAGI (reference sequence). The V gene lost 8 bases and the J gene lost 1 base, with 5 bases spanning the gap. The CDR3 runs to 12 residues. Here the CDR3 DNA reads TGTGCCAGCTTGTGGAACACCGGGGAGCTGTTTTTT. Translated, it gives CASLWNTGELFF.

The rearrangement joins TRBV30 to TRBJ2-1; D gene ambiguous. The V gene lost 4 bases and the J gene lost 0 bases, with 10 bases spanning the gap. Germline V gives CDR1 GTSNPN, CDR2 SVGIG (reference sequence). CDR3 length: 14 amino acids. The CDR3 DNA follows: TGTGCCTGGAAACTTTTAAGCTCCTACAATGAGCAGTTCTTC. Translating gives CAWKLLSSYNEQFF. The variable domain in full, completed from reference TRBV30 and TRBJ2-1, reads SQTIHQWPATLVQPVGSPLSLECTVEGTSNPNLYWYRQAAGRGLQLLFYSVGIGQISSEVPQNLSASRPQDRQFILSSKKLLLSDSGFYLCAWKLLSSYNEQFFGPGTRLTVL.